This record concerns one T cell receptor (beta chain) sequence. Its antigen specificity is not known. No clone much larger than this one lies a single base away; base qualities are absent. The data were obtained in a study of T cells after somatic rescue of genetic block (dated by TCRdb to about 2020). Turning to the overall study: The study assessed how robust, over the long term, a T-cell system was when the system had developed through somatic rescue of a genetic block in T-cell development.

The library was prepared using the immunoSEQ multiplex PCR assay. Imported from immuneACCESS, the table was reduced by TCRdb to in-frame sequences with V and J called. These copies leave out some clones; in studies compared against another copy, an unresolved V gene accounts for under half, and the cause of the remainder is not known. Counted in this sample were 110,000 or so clones; about 90% of them appeared once. The top ten clones comprise roughly 1.5% of the sample. The CDR3 measures 13 amino acids from cysteine to phenylalanine. Kept here is only the CDR3 DNA, which spans 39 bases and is read in frame from base 1. Between the V and J ends, shortened by 0 bases and 2 bases respectively, the junction contains 4 bases. CDR1 and CDR2 were assigned from the germline V gene as LGHNA and YSLEER.

This TCR derives from a woman in her late teens or twenties. The chain employs TRBV4-3 and TRBJ1-2; the D gene identity is not certain. The sequenced material came from peripheral blood mononuclear cells (PBMCs). The sequence in DNA is TGCGCCAGCAGCCAAGAAAGCAACTATGGCTACACCTTC. It codes for CASSQESNYGYTF.